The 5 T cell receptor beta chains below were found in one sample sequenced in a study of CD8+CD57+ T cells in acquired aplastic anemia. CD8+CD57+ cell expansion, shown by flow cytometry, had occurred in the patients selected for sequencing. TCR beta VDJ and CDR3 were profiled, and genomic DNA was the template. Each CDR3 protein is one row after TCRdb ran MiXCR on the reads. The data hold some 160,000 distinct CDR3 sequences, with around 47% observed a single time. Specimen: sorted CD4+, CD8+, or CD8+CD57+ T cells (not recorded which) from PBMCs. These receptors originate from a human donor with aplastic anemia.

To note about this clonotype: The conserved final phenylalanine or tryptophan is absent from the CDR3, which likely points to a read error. CDR3 sequence: CASSLRGAETQYL. The CDR3 DNA reads as TGTGCCAGCAGTTTACGGGGGGCAGAGACCCAGTACCTC. V gene TRBV27 combines with J gene TRBJ2-5; D might be TRBD2 (7 bases). V lost 2 bases and J 4 bases, leaving 8 bases between the germline ends. CDR1 and CDR2 from the germline V gene are MNHEY and SMNVEV (reference sequence). The CDR3 consists of 13 residues.

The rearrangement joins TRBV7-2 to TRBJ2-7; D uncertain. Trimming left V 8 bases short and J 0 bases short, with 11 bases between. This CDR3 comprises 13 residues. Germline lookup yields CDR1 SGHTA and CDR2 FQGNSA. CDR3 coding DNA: TGTGCCAGCGCAAGTGGGTCCTCCTACGAGCAGTACTTC. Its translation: CASASGSSYEQYF.

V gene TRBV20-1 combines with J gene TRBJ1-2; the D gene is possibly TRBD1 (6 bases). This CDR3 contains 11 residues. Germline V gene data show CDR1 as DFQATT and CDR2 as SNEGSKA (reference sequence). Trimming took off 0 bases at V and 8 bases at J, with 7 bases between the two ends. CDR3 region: CSAREGAGYTF. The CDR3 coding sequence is TGCAGTGCTAGAGAGGGGGCGGGCTACACCTTC.

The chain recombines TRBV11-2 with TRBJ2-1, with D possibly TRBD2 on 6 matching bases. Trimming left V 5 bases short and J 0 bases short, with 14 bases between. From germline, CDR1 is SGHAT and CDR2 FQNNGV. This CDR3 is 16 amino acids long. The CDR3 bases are TGTGCCAGCAGCGTCCTTAGCGGTGGCTCCTACAATGAGCAGTTCTTC. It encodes CASSVLSGGSYNEQFF.

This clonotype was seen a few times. In nucleotides, the CDR3 is TGCGCCAGCAGCTTGGACAGGGGAACCACTGAAGCTTTCTTT. Its protein is CASSLDRGTTEAFF. The rearrangement links TRBV5-1 to TRBJ1-1, with 7 bases fitting TRBD1. V was clipped by 0 bases and J by 4 bases; unmatched bases: 3. CDR1 and CDR2 (germline): SGHRS, YFSETQ. The CDR3 extends over 14 amino acids. Full variable domain (missing parts from reference TRBV5-1 and TRBJ1-1): KAGVTQTPRYLIKTRGQQVTLSCSPISGHRSVSWYQQTPGQGLQFLFEYFSETQRNKGNFPGRFSGRQFSNSRSEMNVSTLELGDSALYLCASSLDRGTTEAFFGQGTRLTVV.